The 31 T cell receptor beta chains below were found in one sample sequenced in a study of regulatory T cells in long-lasting Graves disease. CDR3 regions were amplified by Arm-PCR using iRepertoire HTBI primers to build TCR beta libraries. TCRdb redid the calling of the multiplex PCR reads with MiXCR, one entry per CDR3 protein. The sample holds fewer than 350,000 distinct CDR3 sequences, 15% to 20% seen once. Time point in this sample: newly diagnosed GD, antithyroid drugs for less than 3 months. Making the TCR library involved RNA that had been extracted from PBMCs. The sample here was peripheral blood mononuclear cells (PBMCs), taken at new diagnosis, from a patient treated with antithyroid drugs. All receptors derive from a female donor with Graves disease.

This clonotype was recorded at least ten times. The rearrangement uses TRBV27 and TRBJ2-3, with TRBD2 matching over 15 bases. V lost 0 bases to trimming and J lost 4 bases; unmatched junction nucleotides: 2. The CDR3 sequence is 17 residues long. Germline V gives CDR1 MNHEY, CDR2 SMNVEV (reference sequence). As DNA, the CDR3 is TGTGCCAGCAGTTTATCCTGGACTAGCGGGAGGGCAGATACGCAGTATTTT. Protein: CASSLSWTSGRADTQYF.

The chain recombines TRBV6-6 with TRBJ1-1; 7 bases are shared with TRBD1. Germline V gives CDR1 MNHNY, CDR2 SVGAGI (reference sequence). The CDR3 length is 14 residues. With 0 bases clipped from V and 6 bases from J, the junction kept 4 bases outside the gene matches. In DNA, the CDR3 is TGTGCCAGCAGTTACTCGACAGGGTTTGCTGAAGCTTTCTTT. It yields the protein CASSYSTGFAEAFF.

The J gene is TRBJ2-5, the V gene TRBV5-1; 9 bases are shared with TRBD1. V lost 0 bases to trimming and J lost 3 bases; unmatched junction nucleotides: 6. The CDR3 sequence is 16 residues long. Germline loops: CDR1 SGHRS, CDR2 YFSETQ. CDR3 protein: CASSLAATGGKETQYF. As DNA, the CDR3 is TGCGCCAGCAGCTTGGCCGCGACAGGGGGGAAAGAGACCCAGTACTTC.

This clonotype was counted at least ten times. CDR3 residues: CASSSRRSGVQHF. The CDR3 nucleotides read TGTGCCAGCAGTTCGCGACGGAGTGGCGTGCAGCATTTT. The rearrangement links TRBV6-9 to TRBJ1-5; no reliable D call. Trimming took 4 bases from V and 13 from J, leaving 17 bases between them. The CDR3 runs to 13 residues. Germline CDR1 reads MNHGY; CDR2 reads SVAAGI.

This clonotype appeared many times. The chain couples TRBV11-2 to TRBJ2-1, with TRBD2 matching 7 bases. The CDR3 covers 16 residues. The V segment lost 9 bases and the J segment 7 bases; nucleotides outside the gene matches: 18. In germline, CDR1 is SGHAT, CDR2 FQNNGV. The CDR3 here is CASTKTGTTRHNEQFF. The CDR3 nucleotides are TGTGCCAGTACAAAAACCGGGACTACAAGGCATAATGAGCAGTTCTTC.

The chain uses TRBV12-3 or TRBV12-4 and TRBJ2-4; D unclear. V dropped 4 bases and J dropped 0 bases, with 10 bases sitting between them. CDR3 size: 15 residues. The CDR3 sequence is CASSSNRLAKNIQYF. The CDR3 DNA sequence: TGTGCCAGCAGTTCCAACCGGCTAGCCAAAAACATTCAGTACTTC.

This clonotype turned up a few times. The genes are TRBV6-5 and TRBJ2-6; D gene uncertain. V was cut by 2 bases and J by 0 bases, with 5 bases left in between. The CDR3 spans 15 residues. Germline lookup yields CDR1 MNHEY and CDR2 SVGAGI. The CDR3, as DNA: TGTGCCAGCAGTTACCCCAACTCTGGGGCCAACGTCCTGACTTTC. Encoded protein: CASSYPNSGANVLTF.

This clonotype showed up many times. The chain recombines TRBV28 with TRBJ2-5, with 10 bases lining up with TRBD1. This CDR3 has 16 residues. With 4 bases clipped from V and 1 base from J, the junction kept 6 bases outside the gene matches. Germline CDR1 is MDHEN and CDR2 is SYDVKM. The CDR3 coding sequence is TGTGCCAGCAGTTCCCCGGGACAGGGGTCCCAAGAGACCCAGTACTTC. Amino acid sequence: CASSSPGQGSQETQYF.

The rearrangement links TRBV3-1 to TRBJ2-1; a possible D gene is TRBD1 (5 bases). The length of the CDR3 is 17 residues. Trimming pared 2 bases from V and 13 bases from J, leaving 27 bases between. Germline V gene data show CDR1 as LGHDT and CDR2 as YNNKEL (reference sequence). Here the CDR3 DNA reads TGTGCCAGCAGCCAAACGGGTGAAGGGGCCCAAACAAGGCACCAGTTCTTC. This sequence encodes CASSQTGEGAQTRHQFF.

This clonotype was observed at least ten times. In DNA form, the CDR3 reads TGTGCCAGCAGTGAAGCAGCGGGAGGGCCGTCAGATACGCAGTATTTT. Translated: CASSEAAGGPSDTQYF. The V call is TRBV6-1, the J call TRBJ2-3, with 10 bases fitting TRBD2. The CDR3 is 16 amino acids. The J segment lost 4 bases and the V segment lost 0 bases, leaving 4 bases of the junction unmatched. CDR1 is MNHNS, CDR2 SASEGT, per germline.

The chain combines TRBV7-9 with TRBJ2-7; the D gene is possibly TRBD1 (6 bases). There are 15 residues in the CDR3. Germline lookup yields CDR1 SEHNR and CDR2 FQNEAQ (reference sequence). Trimming shortened V by 5 bases and J by 5 bases, and 19 bases separated the two germline ends. CDR3 region: CASSPPVQGPDEQYF. CDR3 DNA: TGTGCCAGCAGCCCTCCTGTCCAGGGGCCCGACGAGCAGTACTTC.

In this sample, this clonotype turned up many times. At one of its ends the junction is not consistent with the germline gene, which may arise from a read error. This chain joins TRBV28 and TRBJ2-7, with D tentatively TRBD2 (5 bases). The CDR3 is made up of 14 amino acids. The germline V gene encodes CDR1 MDHEN and CDR2 SYDVKM. CDR3 coding DNA: TGTGCCAGCAATTTAAGAGGACTGCGCTACGAGCAGTACTTC. Its translation: CASNLRGLRYEQYF.

This clonotype came up many times. The V call is TRBV5-6, the J call TRBJ2-5, with D unresolved. The V end lost 3 bases, the J end lost 3 bases, and 3 bases lay between the germline ends. This CDR3 is built from 11 residues. Germline assignment: CDR1 SGHDT and CDR2 YYEEEE. CDR3 bases: TGTGCCAGCAGCTGGAAAGAGACCCAGTACTTC. Amino acid sequence: CASSWKETQYF.

This clonotype has ten or more counts. CDR3 DNA: TGTGCCAGCAGTTTCCTAGCGGGACGGAATGAGCAGTTCTTC. It yields the protein CASSFLAGRNEQFF. This sequence joins TRBV12-3 or TRBV12-4 and TRBJ2-1; the match to TRBD2 covers 9 bases. CDR3 size: 14 residues. The V gene end was trimmed by 3 bases and the J gene end by 7 bases; junction bases not matched to a gene: 4.

This chain joins TRBV27 and TRBJ2-3; 8 bases match TRBD2. After removal of 4 bases from V and 1 base from J, the junction contained 7 bases not matched to a gene. The CDR3 runs to 16 residues. The germline V gene encodes CDR1 MNHEY and CDR2 SMNVEV (reference sequence). The CDR3 region is CASSSRRREGTDTQYF. The CDR3 nucleotides are TGTGCCAGCAGTTCAAGAAGGCGGGAGGGCACAGATACGCAGTATTTT.

This clonotype was observed a few times. The CDR3 sequence is CASSVGAQETQYF. The DNA of the CDR3 is TGTGCCAGCAGCGTAGGGGCCCAAGAGACCCAGTACTTC. V gene TRBV9 combines with J gene TRBJ2-5; D remains unclear. Germline V gene sequence: CDR1 SGDLS, CDR2 YYNGEE. The CDR3 is 13 residues long. Trimming took 0 bases from V and 1 from J, leaving 4 bases between them.

The rearrangement joins TRBV2 to TRBJ1-2, with D maybe TRBD1 (6 bases). The CDR3 runs to 14 residues. V was trimmed by 1 base and J by 4 bases, leaving 10 bases between them. CDR1 and CDR2 (germline): SNHLY, FYNNEI. CDR3 amino acids: CASSEGGHSYGYTF. DNA for the CDR3: TGTGCCAGCAGTGAAGGGGGACACTCCTATGGCTACACCTTC.

The sample holds many counts of this clonotype. The chain employs TRBV7-2 and TRBJ2-2; 7 nucleotides align to TRBD2. The trim removed 5 bases at V and 12 bases at J, leaving 24 bases unmatched. Germline CDR1 and CDR2: SGHTA and FQGNSA. The CDR3 contains 18 residues. The CDR3 nucleotides are TGTGCCAGCAGCGCAGGAGGCGGCGGGAGCCCTGCGGGGCAAAAGCTGTTTTTT. Protein product: CASSAGGGGSPAGQKLFF.

With regard to this clonotype: Possible read error: a much larger clone is one base away. This rearrangement joins TRBV10-2 to TRBJ2-4; D perhaps matches TRBD2 (5 bases). This CDR3 spans 17 amino acids. In germline, CDR1 is WSHSY, CDR2 SAAADI. CDR3 coding DNA: TGCGCCAGCAGTGAGTCATTCGGGGTTCTAGCCGAAAACATTCAGTACTTC. It yields the protein CASSESFGVLAENIQYF.

This clonotype appeared many times. This sequence joins TRBV30 and TRBJ1-6; D is undetermined. The CDR3 sequence is 13 residues long. Germline V gene lookup returns CDR1 GTSNPN and CDR2 SVGIG (reference sequence). The V and J ends lost 2 bases and 14 bases respectively, with 16 bases between them. The DNA for the CDR3 is TGTGCCTGGAGTCCTGGTCCACAACCCACCCTCCACTTT. As protein: CAWSPGPQPTLHF.

In this sample, this clonotype turned up many times. This rearrangement joins TRBV20-1 to TRBJ1-1; D not resolved. This CDR3 comprises 12 residues. V lost 6 bases and J 1 base, leaving 9 bases between the germline ends. The germline CDR1 and CDR2 sequences are DFQATT and SNEGSKA (reference sequence). The DNA of the CDR3 is TGCAGTGCCCCCCGTCCGAACACTGAAGCTTTCTTT. It is translated as CSAPRPNTEAFF.

This clonotype has ten or more counts. This chain uses TRBV12-3 or TRBV12-4 with TRBJ2-3; no definite D call. The V end lost 6 bases, the J end lost 4 bases, and 5 bases lay between the germline ends. The CDR3 contains 11 residues. The CDR3 coding sequence is TGTGCCAGCAGCCGGGCAGATACGCAGTATTTT. Translation gives CASSRADTQYF.

J is TRBJ2-3 and V is TRBV6-2 or TRBV6-3; the match to TRBD2 covers 9 bases. CDR3 length: 16 residues. Germline-derived CDR1 and CDR2 are MNHEY and SVGEGT. Unmatched junction bases numbered 11, after V lost 4 bases and J lost 6 bases. The CDR3 protein is CASSSQAGGGLDTQYF. The CDR3, as DNA: TGTGCCAGCAGTTCCCAGGCGGGAGGGGGATTGGATACGCAGTATTTT.

The V call is TRBV4-1, the J call TRBJ2-2; D is unresolved. Trimming removed 1 base at V and 3 bases at J, with 9 bases between. This CDR3 is 15 amino acids long. CDR1 MGHRA and CDR2 YSYEKL come from the germline V gene. The CDR3 DNA follows: TGCGCCAGCAGCCAAGGAGGATCGTACACCGGGGAGCTGTTTTTT. Protein sequence: CASSQGGSYTGELFF.

This chain links TRBV20-1 with TRBJ2-1; 15 nucleotides match TRBD2. The CDR3 is 17 residues long. The V segment lost 6 bases and the J segment 9 bases; nucleotides outside the gene matches: 15. Per germline, CDR1 DFQATT and CDR2 SNEGSKA (reference sequence). In DNA, the CDR3 is TGCAGTGCACACCCACCGGGACTAGCGGGAGGAAAGGGTGAGCAGTTCTTC. Translating it yields CSAHPPGLAGGKGEQFF.

There are many counts of this clonotype. V and J are TRBV7-6 and TRBJ2-7, with TRBD2 identical over 11 bases. Germline CDR1 is SGHVS and CDR2 is FNYEAQ. The CDR3 contains 15 residues. Trimming at V came to 0 bases and at J to 8 bases, leaving 6 bases not matched to a gene. CDR3: CASSLAGTSGLQQYF. CDR3 sequence (DNA): TGTGCCAGCAGCTTAGCTGGGACTAGCGGCCTCCAGCAGTACTTC.

In its sample, this clonotype was seen many times. V usage is TRBV18 and J usage is TRBJ1-6; 7 bases are shared with TRBD1. The length of the CDR3 is 17 residues. J gave up 9 bases and V 0 bases, and 11 bases lay outside the gene matches. CDR1 KGHSH and CDR2 LQKENI come from the germline V gene. As DNA, the CDR3 is TGTGCCAGCTCACCACCGGTTGGAGGGGGCCCAGGTTCACCCCTCCACTTT. The encoded protein is CASSPPVGGGPGSPLHF. Full variable domain (rest looked up from reference TRBV18 and TRBJ1-6): NAGVMQNPRHLVRRRGQEARLRCSPMKGHSHVYWYRQLPEEGLKFMVYLQKENIIDESGMPKERFSAEFPKEGPSILRIQQVVRGDSAAYFCASSPPVGGGPGSPLHFGNGTRLTVT.

This clonotype was seen at least ten times. The chain has TRBV19 and TRBJ2-7, with D possibly matching TRBD2 (5 bases). From germline, CDR1 is LNHDA and CDR2 SQIVND (reference sequence). V lost 5 bases, J lost 5 bases, and 13 bases lay in between. The CDR3 consists of 13 residues. The CDR3, as DNA: TGTGCCAGTAGTCCGGGCGGGTACAACGAGCAGTACTTC. It codes for CASSPGGYNEQYF. The whole variable domain, filled in from reference TRBV19 and TRBJ2-7, reads DGGITQSPKYLFRKEGQNVTLSCEQNLNHDAMYWYRQDPGQGLRLIYYSQIVNDFQKGDIAEGYSVSREKKESFPLTVTSAQKNPTAFYLCASSPGGYNEQYFGPGTRLTVT.

This clonotype was detected ten times or more. The chain carries TRBV12-3 or TRBV12-4 and TRBJ1-4; TRBD1 might be the D (5 bases). V shed 3 bases and J shed 3 bases, with 8 bases lying between them. The CDR3 consists of 14 residues. CDR3 region: CASSLWGANEKLFF. As DNA, the CDR3 is TGTGCCAGCAGTTTGTGGGGGGCTAATGAAAAACTGTTTTTT.

In this sample, this clonotype turned up many times. This chain connects TRBV19 to TRBJ2-7, with D maybe TRBD1 (6 bases). The CDR3 extends over 15 amino acids. V was shortened by 3 bases and J by 2 bases, with 14 bases between the two germline ends. CDR1 is LNHDA, CDR2 SQIVND, per germline (reference sequence). The CDR3 loop is CASSINREIPYEQYF. CDR3 nucleotide sequence: TGTGCCAGTAGTATTAACAGGGAGATCCCCTACGAGCAGTACTTC.

Note on this clonotype: With a much larger clone just one base away, this may be a read error. V and J are TRBV6-1 and TRBJ2-3; D not certain. The germline gives CDR1 MNHNS, CDR2 SASEGT. The CDR3 contains 13 residues. V lost 0 bases and J 7 bases, leaving 8 bases between the germline ends. This chain's CDR3 is CASSEAVTYTQYF. In DNA form, the CDR3 reads TGTGCCAGCAGTGAAGCAGTGACGTATACGCAGTATTTT.